This T cell receptor (beta chain) was documented in a study of T cells in Graves' hyperthyroidism and ophthalmopathy (dated by TCRdb to the late 2010s). With respect to the entire study: Peripheral blood was collected at initial diagnosis, before any treatment. The paper reports TCR Vbeta CDR3 sequencing of about 140 peripheral blood samples: some 44 ophthalmopathy, under 85 hyperthyroidism and about 17 progressor patients. The 95 to 100 discovery patients were randomly split 7:3 into training and test sets. To identify distinguishing TCR V-J signatures, a discovery cohort of around 100 patients was used, comprising 40 to 45 with Graves' ophthalmopathy and 57 with stable Graves' hyperthyroidism. Once sampling was done, hyperthyroidism patients were given methimazole at a starting dose of 30 mg daily, whereas ophthalmopathy patients were given high-dose intravenous methylprednisolone. In addition, the study compared T-cell repertoires in thyroid tissue and in blood from 6 or 7 Graves' hyperthyroidism patients. Whether ophthalmopathy could be predicted prospectively was tested in an independent validation cohort made up of 18 to 20 hyperthyroidism patients plus 17 patients who later progressed to ophthalmopathy.

The TCR beta CDR3 regions were amplified from RNA transcripts. A first-round RT-PCR of the TCR CDR3 used the HTBI primer set with the Qiagen OneStep RT-PCR kit. The libraries were constructed in a second round of multiplex PCR and then size-selected and purified. The libraries were sequenced on an Illumina HiSeq2000 using paired-end 100 bp reads. From the authors' description of their analysis: Raw data were processed with SOAPnuke, discarding reads with adapters, uncalled bases, mean Phred below 15, or no exact constant-primer or identifier match. High-quality paired reads were merged with COPE v1.2.5, and unique nucleotide sequences were defined as clonotypes. MiTCR v1.1 was used to align clonotypes to the IMGT TRBV, TRBD and TRBJ reference segments. Analysis was restricted to V-J combinations with a frequency above 0.0001, which covered just over 98% of repertoires. A TCS score was defined as the ratio between F50 (clonal expansion) and ExV (chaos), using BLOSUM62-based TCRdist between CDR3 peptides within each V-J. Welch's t-statistics and random forest reduced approximately 520 V-J features to some 14, which were used in a naive Bayes classifier (R e1071). Through fastp at Q25 and MiXCR, TCRdb rebuilt clones from the public reads, retaining in-frame beta chains. Here each entry gathers all rows of one CDR3 protein and keeps the most common genes and DNA. None of the V and J calls come from the authors' own analysis; TCRdb made them. The sample table records about 350,000 distinct CDR3 sequences; approximately 13% of these occur just once. The top ten hold 20% to 25% of the sample.

Points on this clonotype: The antigen this receptor binds is unknown. This may stem from a read error, because a much larger clone lies one nucleotide away.

What the authors observed across the whole study: Ophthalmopathy was separated from stable hyperthyroidism by a 13 V-J signature model, with over 85% sensitivity and approximately 84% specificity obtained in cross-validation and 80%/75% obtained in testing. No statistical method was used to fix the sample size in advance, and group allocation was not hidden from the investigators. Most expanded thyroid clonotypes (frequency above 0.001) were also detected in blood, suggesting blood repertoires may reflect thyroid immune responses. In validation, the model predicted progression to ophthalmopathy with roughly 66% sensitivity and 72.22% specificity, a median of 6.5 months before onset.

Inclusive of the bounding cysteine and phenylalanine, the CDR3 is 15 residues long. Just CDR3 DNA is preserved here, 45 bases in frame from base 1. The germline V gene yields SGHTA for CDR1 and FQGNSA for CDR2. Stable Graves' hyperthyroidism was defined as the absence of progression to ophthalmopathy over 18 months of follow-up. Hyperthyroidism patients were aged 18 to 65 years and newly diagnosed, with disease duration of less than 2 months. Exclusion was applied to patients with uncontrolled infections, other autoimmune diseases, pregnancy or lactation. Diagnoses relied on clinical symptoms, serum thyroxine and TRAb, thyroid ultrasound and orbital computed tomography. PBMCs were separated from roughly 9.6 ml of fresh peripheral blood using Ficoll-Paque density gradient centrifugation. Total RNA was extracted using Trizol reagent, and RNA quality was assessed on an Agilent 2100 Bioanalyzer.

Recombination joined TRBV7-2 with TRBJ1-2; possibly the D gene is TRBD1, per 6 matching bases. The sequencing input was blood. This TCR came from a woman in her twenties or thirties with Graves' hyperthyroidism. The CDR3 region reads CASSGLTGPLGGCTF. The nucleotides are TGTGCCAGCAGCGGCTTGACAGGCCCCCTGGGCGGCTGCACCTTC.